The T cell receptor (beta chain) under discussion was sequenced for a study of OX40 agonist ivuxolimab in advanced cancers. Study context: It was ivuxolimab, an agonistic anti-OX40 (CD134) antibody, that patients were treated with. Participants, 75% to 85% male, averaged roughly 60 years of age, ranging from roughly 23 to 80.

With baseline, cycle 4 day 1, and cycle 7 day 1 as timepoints, blood was sampled. This clone was counted between two and nine times. Libraries were prepared by immunoSEQ multiplex PCR; TCRdb keeps only in-frame clonotypes and omits some of them. The data show some 21,000 clones, 83% seen once. The V gene's germline CDR1 is MGHRA and CDR2 YSYEKL. This CDR3 is built from 13 residues. V was clipped by 6 bases and J by 1 base, with 7 bases between them. The chain employs TRBV4-1 and TRBJ1-5; D perhaps matches TRBD1 (5 bases). The sequencing here drew on CD4+ or CD8+ T cells sorted from blood, taken in a trial of the OX40 agonist ivuxolimab. The receptor was derived from an adult with an advanced solid tumor such as melanoma, head and neck, liver or kidney cancer. CDR3: CASSGHSNQPQHF. The DNA for the CDR3 is TGCGCCAGCAGTGGACACAGCAATCAGCCCCAGCATTTT.